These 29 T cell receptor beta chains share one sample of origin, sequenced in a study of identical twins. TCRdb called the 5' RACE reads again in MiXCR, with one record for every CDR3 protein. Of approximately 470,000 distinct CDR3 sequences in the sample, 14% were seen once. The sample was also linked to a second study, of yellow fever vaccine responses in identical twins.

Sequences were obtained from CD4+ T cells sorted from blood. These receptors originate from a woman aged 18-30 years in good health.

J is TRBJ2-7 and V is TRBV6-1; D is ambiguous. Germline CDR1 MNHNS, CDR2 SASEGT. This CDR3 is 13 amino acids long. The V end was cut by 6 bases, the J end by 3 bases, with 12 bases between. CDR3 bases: TGTGCCAGCAGGCAAAGGCGTAACTACGAGCAGTACTTC. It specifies CASRQRRNYEQYF.

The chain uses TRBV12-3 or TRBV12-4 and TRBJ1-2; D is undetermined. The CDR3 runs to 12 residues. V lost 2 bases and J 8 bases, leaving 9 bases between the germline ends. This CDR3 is CASSLYVGGYTF. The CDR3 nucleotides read TGTGCCAGCAGTTTATACGTCGGCGGCTACACCTTC.

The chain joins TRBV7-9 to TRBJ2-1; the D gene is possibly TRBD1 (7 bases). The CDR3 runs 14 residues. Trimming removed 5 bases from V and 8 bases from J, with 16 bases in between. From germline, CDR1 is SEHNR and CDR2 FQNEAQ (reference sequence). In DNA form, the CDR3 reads TGTGCCAGCAGCAAACAGACAGGGAGGCATGAGCAGTTCTTC. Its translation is CASSKQTGRHEQFF. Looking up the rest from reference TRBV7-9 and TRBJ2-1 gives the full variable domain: DTGVSQNPRHKITKRGQNVTFRCDPISEHNRLYWYRQTLGQGPEFLTYFQNEAQLEKSRLLSDRFSAERPKGSFSTLEIQRTEQGDSAMYLCASSKQTGRHEQFFGPGTRLTVL.

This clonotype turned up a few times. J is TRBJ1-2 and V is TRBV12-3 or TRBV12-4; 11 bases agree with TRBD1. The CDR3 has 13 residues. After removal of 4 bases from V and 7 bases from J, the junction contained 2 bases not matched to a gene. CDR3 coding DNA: TGTGCCAGCAGTTCCGGGACAGGGGGTGGCTACACCTTC. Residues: CASSSGTGGGYTF.

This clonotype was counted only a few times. CDR3 protein: CASSFPKRGELFF. Written as DNA, the CDR3 is TGTGCCAGCAGCTTCCCGAAACGCGGGGAGCTGTTTTTT. The J gene is TRBJ2-2, the V gene TRBV7-2; D is ambiguous. Germline V gene data show CDR1 as SGHTA and CDR2 as FQGNSA. Deletions cut 3 bases from V and 7 bases from J, with 9 bases between. The CDR3 sequence is 13 residues long.

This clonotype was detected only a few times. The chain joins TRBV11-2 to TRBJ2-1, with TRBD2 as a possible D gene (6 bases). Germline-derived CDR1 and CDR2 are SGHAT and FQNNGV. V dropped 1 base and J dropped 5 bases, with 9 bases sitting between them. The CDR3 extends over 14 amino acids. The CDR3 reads CASSLVRRDNEQFF. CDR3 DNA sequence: TGTGCCAGCAGCTTAGTTAGGAGGGACAATGAGCAGTTCTTC.

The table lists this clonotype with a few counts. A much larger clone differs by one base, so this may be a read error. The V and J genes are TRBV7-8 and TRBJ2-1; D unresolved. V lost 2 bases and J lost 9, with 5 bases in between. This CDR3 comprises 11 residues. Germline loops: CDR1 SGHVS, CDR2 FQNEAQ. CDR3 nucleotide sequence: TGTGCCAGCAGCTTATCCAGTGAGCAGTTCTTC. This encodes CASSLSSEQFF.

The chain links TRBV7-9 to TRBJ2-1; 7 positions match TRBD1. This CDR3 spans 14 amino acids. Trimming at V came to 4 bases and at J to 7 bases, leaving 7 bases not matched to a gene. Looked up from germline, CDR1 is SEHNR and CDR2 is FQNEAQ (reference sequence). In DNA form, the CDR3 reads TGTGCCAGCAGCTCCCCTTCGACAGGGAATGAGCAGTTCTTC. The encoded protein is CASSSPSTGNEQFF. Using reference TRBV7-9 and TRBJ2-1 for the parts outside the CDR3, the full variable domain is DTGVSQNPRHKITKRGQNVTFRCDPISEHNRLYWYRQTLGQGPEFLTYFQNEAQLEKSRLLSDRFSAERPKGSFSTLEIQRTEQGDSAMYLCASSSPSTGNEQFFGPGTRLTVL.

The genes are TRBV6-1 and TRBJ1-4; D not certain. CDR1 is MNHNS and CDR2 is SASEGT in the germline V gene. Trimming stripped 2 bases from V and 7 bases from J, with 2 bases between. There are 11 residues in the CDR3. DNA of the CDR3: TGTGCCAGCAGTGAATTTGAAAAACTGTTTTTT. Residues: CASSEFEKLFF.

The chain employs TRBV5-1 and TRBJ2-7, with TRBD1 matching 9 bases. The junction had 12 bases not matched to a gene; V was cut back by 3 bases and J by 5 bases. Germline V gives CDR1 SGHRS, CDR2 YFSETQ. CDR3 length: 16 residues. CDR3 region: CASSWVPGQGNHEQYF. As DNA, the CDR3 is TGCGCCAGCAGCTGGGTCCCGGGACAGGGAAACCACGAGCAGTACTTC.

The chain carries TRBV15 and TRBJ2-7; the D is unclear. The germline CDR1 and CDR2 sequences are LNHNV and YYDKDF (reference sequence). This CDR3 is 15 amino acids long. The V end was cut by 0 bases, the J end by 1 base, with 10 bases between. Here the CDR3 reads CATSRDPTASYEQYF. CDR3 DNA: TGTGCCACCAGCAGAGATCCAACAGCTTCCTACGAGCAGTACTTC.

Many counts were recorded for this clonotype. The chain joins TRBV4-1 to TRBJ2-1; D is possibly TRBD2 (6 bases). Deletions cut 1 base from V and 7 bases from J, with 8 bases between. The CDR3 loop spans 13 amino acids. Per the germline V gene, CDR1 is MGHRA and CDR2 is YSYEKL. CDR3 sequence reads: CASSQGGKNEQFF. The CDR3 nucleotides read TGCGCCAGCAGCCAAGGCGGGAAAAATGAGCAGTTCTTC.

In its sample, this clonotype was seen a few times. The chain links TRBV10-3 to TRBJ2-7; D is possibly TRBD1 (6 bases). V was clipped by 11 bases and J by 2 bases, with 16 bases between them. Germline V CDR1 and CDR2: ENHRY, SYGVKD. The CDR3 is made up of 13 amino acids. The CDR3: CAAIKDSTYEQYF. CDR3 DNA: TGTGCCGCCATCAAGGACAGTACCTACGAGCAGTACTTC.

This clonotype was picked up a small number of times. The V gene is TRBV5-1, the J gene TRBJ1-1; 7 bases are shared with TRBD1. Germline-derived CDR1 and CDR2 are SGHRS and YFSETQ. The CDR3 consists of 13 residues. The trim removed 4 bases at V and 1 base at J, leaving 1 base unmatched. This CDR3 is CASSGQANTEAFF. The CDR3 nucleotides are TGCGCCAGCAGCGGACAGGCGAACACTGAAGCTTTCTTT.

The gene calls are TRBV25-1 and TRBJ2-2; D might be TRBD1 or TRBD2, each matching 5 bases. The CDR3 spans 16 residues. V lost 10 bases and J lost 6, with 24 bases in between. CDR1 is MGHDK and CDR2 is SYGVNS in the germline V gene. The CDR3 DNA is TGTGCCACTTCGAGGGATCGGGTTTTGGGACCCGGGGAGCTGTTTTTT. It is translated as CATSRDRVLGPGELFF.

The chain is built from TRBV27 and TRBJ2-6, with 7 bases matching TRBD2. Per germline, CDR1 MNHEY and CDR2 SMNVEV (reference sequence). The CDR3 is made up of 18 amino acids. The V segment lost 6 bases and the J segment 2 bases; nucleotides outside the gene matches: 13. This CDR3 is CASRGRSGKNPGANVLTF. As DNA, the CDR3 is TGTGCCAGCAGGGGGAGAAGCGGGAAAAACCCTGGGGCCAACGTCCTGACTTTC.

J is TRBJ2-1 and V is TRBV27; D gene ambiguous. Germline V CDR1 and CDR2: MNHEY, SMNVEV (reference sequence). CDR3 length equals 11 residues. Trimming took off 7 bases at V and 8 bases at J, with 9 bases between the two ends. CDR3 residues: CASNFGDEQFF. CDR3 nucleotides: TGTGCCAGCAATTTCGGCGATGAGCAGTTCTTC.

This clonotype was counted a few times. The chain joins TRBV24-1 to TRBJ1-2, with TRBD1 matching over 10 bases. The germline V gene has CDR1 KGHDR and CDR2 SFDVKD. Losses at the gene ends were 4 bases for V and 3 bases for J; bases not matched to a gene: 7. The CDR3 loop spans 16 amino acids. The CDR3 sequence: CATSDSRQGADYGYTF. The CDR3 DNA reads TGTGCCACCAGTGACTCTAGACAGGGGGCGGACTATGGCTACACCTTC.

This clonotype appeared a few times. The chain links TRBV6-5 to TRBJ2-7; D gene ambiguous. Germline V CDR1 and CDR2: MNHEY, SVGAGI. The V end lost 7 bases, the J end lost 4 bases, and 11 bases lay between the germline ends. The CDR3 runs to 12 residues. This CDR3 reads CASTDRQYEQYF. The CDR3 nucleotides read TGTGCCAGCACCGACCGACAATACGAGCAGTACTTC.

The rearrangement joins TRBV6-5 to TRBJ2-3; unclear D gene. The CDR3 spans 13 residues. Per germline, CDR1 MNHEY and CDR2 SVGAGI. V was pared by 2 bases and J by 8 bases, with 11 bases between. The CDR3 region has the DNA TGTGCCAGCAGTTACGGCCCTACCGCTACGCAGTATTTT. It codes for CASSYGPTATQYF.

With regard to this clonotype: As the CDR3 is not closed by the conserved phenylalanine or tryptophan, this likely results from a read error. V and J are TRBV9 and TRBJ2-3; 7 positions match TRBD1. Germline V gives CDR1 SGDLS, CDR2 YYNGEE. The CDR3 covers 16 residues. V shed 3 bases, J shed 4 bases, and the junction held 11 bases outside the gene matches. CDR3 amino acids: CASSDRTGRRADTQYI. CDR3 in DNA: TGTGCCAGCAGCGATCGGACAGGACGTAGGGCAGATACGCAGTATATT.

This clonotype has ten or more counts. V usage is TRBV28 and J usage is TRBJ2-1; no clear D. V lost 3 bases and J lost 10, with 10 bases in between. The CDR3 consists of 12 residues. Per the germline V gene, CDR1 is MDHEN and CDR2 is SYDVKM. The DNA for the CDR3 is TGTGCCAGCAGTTTTTCGCCCATAGAGCAGTTCTTC. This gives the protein CASSFSPIEQFF.

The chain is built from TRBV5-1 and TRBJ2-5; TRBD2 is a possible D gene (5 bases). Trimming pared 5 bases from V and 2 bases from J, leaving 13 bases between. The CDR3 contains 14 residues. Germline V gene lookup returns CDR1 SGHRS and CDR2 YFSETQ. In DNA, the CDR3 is TGCGCCAGCAGGAGGGAGCCCTCTCAAGAGACCCAGTACTTC. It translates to CASRREPSQETQYF.

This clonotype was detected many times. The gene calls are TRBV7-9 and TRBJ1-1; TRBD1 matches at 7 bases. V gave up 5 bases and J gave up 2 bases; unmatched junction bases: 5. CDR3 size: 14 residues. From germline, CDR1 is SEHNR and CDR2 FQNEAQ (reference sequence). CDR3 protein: CASSPDRANTEAFF. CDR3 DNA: TGTGCCAGCAGCCCAGACAGGGCCAACACTGAAGCTTTCTTT.

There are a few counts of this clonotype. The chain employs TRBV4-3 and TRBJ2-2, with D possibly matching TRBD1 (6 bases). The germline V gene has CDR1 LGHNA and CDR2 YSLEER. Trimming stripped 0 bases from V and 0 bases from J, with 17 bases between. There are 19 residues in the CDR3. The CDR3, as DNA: TGCGCCAGCAGCCAAGATGATCTAACAGGGTGGGCGAACACCGGGGAGCTGTTTTTT. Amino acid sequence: CASSQDDLTGWANTGELFF.

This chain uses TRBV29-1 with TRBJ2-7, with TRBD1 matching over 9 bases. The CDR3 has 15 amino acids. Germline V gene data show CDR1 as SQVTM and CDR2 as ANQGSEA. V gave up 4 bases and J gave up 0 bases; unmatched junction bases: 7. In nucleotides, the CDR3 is TGCAGCGTTGGGGACAGGGCCCGGGGCTCCTACGAGCAGTACTTC. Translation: CSVGDRARGSYEQYF.

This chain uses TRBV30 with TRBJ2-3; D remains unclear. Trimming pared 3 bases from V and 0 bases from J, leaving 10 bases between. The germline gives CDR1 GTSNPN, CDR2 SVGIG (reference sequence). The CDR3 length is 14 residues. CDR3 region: CAWSQGSSTDTQYF. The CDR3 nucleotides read TGTGCCTGGAGCCAAGGGTCTAGCACAGATACGCAGTATTTT.

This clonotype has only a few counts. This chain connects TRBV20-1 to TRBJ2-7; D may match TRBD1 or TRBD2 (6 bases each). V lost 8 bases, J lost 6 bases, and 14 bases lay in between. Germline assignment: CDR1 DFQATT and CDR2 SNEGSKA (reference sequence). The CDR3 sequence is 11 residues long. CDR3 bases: TGCAGTTCGGTAGGGGGGTTCGAGCAGTACTTC. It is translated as CSSVGGFEQYF.

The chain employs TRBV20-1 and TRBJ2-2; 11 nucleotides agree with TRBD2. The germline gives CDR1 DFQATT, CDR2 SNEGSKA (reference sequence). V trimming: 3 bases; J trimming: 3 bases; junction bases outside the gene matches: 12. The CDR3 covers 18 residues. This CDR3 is CSARTKPSGGLHTGELFF. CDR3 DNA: TGCAGTGCTAGGACGAAGCCTAGCGGGGGGCTCCACACCGGGGAGCTGTTTTTT.